This T cell receptor (beta chain) was recovered during a study of OX40 agonist ivuxolimab in advanced cancers. Study in general: Ivuxolimab is an agonistic anti-OX40 (CD134) antibody, and patients were treated with it.

Study conclusions and caveats: Expanded clones were, on average, more numerous among CD8+ T cells than CD4+. Low levels of normalized T-cell clonal expansion also appeared in some nonresponders. Dosing at 0.1 to 3.0 mg/kg was accompanied by clonal expansion of CD4+ and CD8+ blood T cells by week 6.

On this clone: Its specificity is not known.

The data were produced by immunoSEQ multiplex PCR, yet TCRdb's version contains in-frame clones alone and is incomplete. The profile shows around 79,000 clones, roughly 85% of them singletons. Germline-derived CDR1 and CDR2 are SGHNT and YENEEA. Trimming stripped 1 base from V and 8 bases from J, with 8 bases between. The CDR3 spans 13 residues. This specimen was CD4+ or CD8+ T cells sorted from blood, taken in a trial of the OX40 agonist ivuxolimab. The chain links TRBV11-3 to TRBJ1-4; no reliable D call. This clonotype was obtained from an adult with an advanced solid tumor such as melanoma, head and neck, liver or kidney cancer. The CDR3, as DNA: TGTGCCAGCAGCTTAGGATTTAGGGAAAAACTGTTTTTT. Protein sequence: CASSLGFREKLFF.